This TCR beta chain came from a study of cytomegalovirus exposure and HLA in healthy donors. The CDR3 has 14 amino acids. CDR1 is SGHNT, CDR2 YYREEE, per germline (reference sequence). After removal of 4 bases from V and 2 bases from J, the junction contained 6 bases not matched to a gene. Worth noting for this clone: Its antigen remains unidentified.

Regarding the study as a whole: It was assumed in the presence/absence analyses that sequencing depth was roughly uniform across donors. A later look showed TCR association rates differing by HLA locus, highest for DRB1 and lowest for HLA-C. A later analysis associated some 18,000 TCR beta sequences with HLA alleles at a 0.05 false discovery rate.

PCR primers comprised 60 Vbeta and 13 Jbeta primers. The repertoire was sequenced with immunoSEQ multiplex PCR; TCRdb's copy has only in-frame clones and lacks some. The sample records roughly 120,000 clones, 55% to 65% being singletons. This receptor was obtained from a woman aged 40 to 55 in good health and CMV-seropositive. The sample was PBMCs. This chain uses TRBV5-4 with TRBJ2-7; 7 bases agree with TRBD1. CDR3 sequence reads: CASSAQGGAYEQYF. In nucleotides, the CDR3 is TGTGCCAGCAGCGCTCAAGGGGGCGCCTACGAGCAGTACTTC.